The sequence of this T cell receptor beta chain was determined in a study of blood T cell repertoires in COVID-19. Study information: Researchers got acute and convalescent COVID-19 samples from the United States, Italy and Spain. PBMCs, B-cell-depleted T cells, or T cells provided the cDNA or gDNA that made up the material.

Original handling: Amplification with reference gene primers provided the estimates of nucleated cell counts. Clones were read by immunoSEQ multiplex PCR, and TCRdb kept only the in-frame ones, dropping some. V, J and clone size are taken as reported in that table, and D and trimming were inferred from the DNA itself. The table includes around 99,000 clones, 88% detected once. The V gene's germline CDR1 is LNHNV and CDR2 YYDKDF (reference sequence). V lost 0 bases, J lost 0 bases, and 12 bases lay in between. This CDR3 is built from 18 residues. Only a few counts were recorded for this clone. This chain joins TRBV15 and TRBJ2-6, with D tentatively TRBD1 (5 bases). The sequence derives from a man over 45 with active or convalescent COVID-19. The sequencing sample was made of peripheral blood. This CDR3 is CATSRDWGALSGANVLTF. For the CDR3, the DNA is TGTGCCACCAGCAGAGATTGGGGCGCCCTCTCTGGGGCCAACGTCCTGACTTTC.